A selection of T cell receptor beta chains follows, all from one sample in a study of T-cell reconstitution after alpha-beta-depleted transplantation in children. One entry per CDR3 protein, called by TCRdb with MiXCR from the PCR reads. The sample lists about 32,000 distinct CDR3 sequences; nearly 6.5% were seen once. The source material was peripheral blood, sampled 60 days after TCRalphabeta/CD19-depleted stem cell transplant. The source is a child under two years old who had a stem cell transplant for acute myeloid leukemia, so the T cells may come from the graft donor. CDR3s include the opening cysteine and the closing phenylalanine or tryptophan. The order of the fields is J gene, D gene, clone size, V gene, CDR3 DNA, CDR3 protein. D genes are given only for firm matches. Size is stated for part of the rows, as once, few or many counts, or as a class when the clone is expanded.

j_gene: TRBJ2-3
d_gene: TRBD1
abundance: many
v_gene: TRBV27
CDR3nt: TGTGCCAGCAGTTTAGAAGGGACAGGGGGAGATACGCAGTATTTT
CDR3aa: CASSLEGTGGDTQYF

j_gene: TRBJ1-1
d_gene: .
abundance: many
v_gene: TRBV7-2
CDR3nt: TGTGCCAGCAGCCCTATACAGGGCGCTGAAGCTTTCTTT
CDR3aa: CASSPIQGAEAFF

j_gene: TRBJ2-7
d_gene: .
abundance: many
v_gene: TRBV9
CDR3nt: TGTGCCAGCAGCGTAGAAATCGGGGACTACGAGCAGTACTTC
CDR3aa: CASSVEIGDYEQYF

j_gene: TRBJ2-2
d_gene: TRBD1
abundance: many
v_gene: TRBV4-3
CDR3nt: TGCGCCAGCAGCCAAGTTGGCAGGGGGACCGGGGAGCTGTTTTTT
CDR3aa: CASSQVGRGTGELFF

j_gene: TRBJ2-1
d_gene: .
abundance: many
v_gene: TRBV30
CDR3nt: TGTGCCTGGAGTATTGGGGGTACCTACAATGAGCAGTTCTTC
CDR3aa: CAWSIGGTYNEQFF

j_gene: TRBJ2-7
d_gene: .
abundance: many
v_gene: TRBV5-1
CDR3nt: TGCGCCAGCAGAGTGGACGAGTCCTACGAGCAGTACTTC
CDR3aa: CASRVDESYEQYF

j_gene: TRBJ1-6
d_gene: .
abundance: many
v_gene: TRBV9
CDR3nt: TGTGCCAGCAGCGTAGCTGGAGGGCGTAATTCACCCCTCCACTTT
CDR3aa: CASSVAGGRNSPLHF

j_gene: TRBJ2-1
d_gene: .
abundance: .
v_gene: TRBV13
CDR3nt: TGTGCCAGCAGCTTATGGGGTTATATCAATGAGCAGTTCTTC
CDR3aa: CASSLWGYINEQFF

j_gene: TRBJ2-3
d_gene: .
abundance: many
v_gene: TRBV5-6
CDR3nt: TGTGCCAGCGACGGGGAGACAGATACGCAGTATTTT
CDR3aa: CASDGETDTQYF

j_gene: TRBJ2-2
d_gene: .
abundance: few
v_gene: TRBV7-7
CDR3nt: TGTGCCAGCAGCTTATCCCCCTCCGGGGAGCTGTTTTTT
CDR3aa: CASSLSPSGELFF

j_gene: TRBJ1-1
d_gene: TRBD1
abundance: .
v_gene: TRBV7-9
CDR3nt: TGTGCCAGCAGCTCTTCGACAGGGATTGTGAACACTGAAGCTTTCTTT
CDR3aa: CASSSSTGIVNTEAFF

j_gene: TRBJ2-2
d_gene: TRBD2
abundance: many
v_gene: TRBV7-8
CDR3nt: TGTGCCAGCAGCTTGGGACTAGCGGGAGCAAACACCGGGGAGCTGTTTTTT
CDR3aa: CASSLGLAGANTGELFF

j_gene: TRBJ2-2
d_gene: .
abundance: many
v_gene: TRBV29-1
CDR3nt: TGCAGCGCCGAGGGGGGGAGTTGGACCGGGGAGCTGTTTTTT
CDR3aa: CSAEGGSWTGELFF

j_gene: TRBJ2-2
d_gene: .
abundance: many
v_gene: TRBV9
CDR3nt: TGTGCCAGCAGCGTAGCCGGGGAGCTGTTTTTT
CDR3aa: CASSVAGELFF

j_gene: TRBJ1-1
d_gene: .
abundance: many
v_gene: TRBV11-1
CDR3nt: TGTGCCAGCAGCTTATCTCCAGGGCCCTACTACATGAACACTGAAGCTTTCTTT
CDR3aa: CASSLSPGPYYMNTEAFF

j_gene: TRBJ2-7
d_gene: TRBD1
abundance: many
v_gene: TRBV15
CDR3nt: TGTGCCACCAGCAGAGGGGACAGGGGGCACGAGCAGTACTTC
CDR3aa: CATSRGDRGHEQYF